The 15 T cell receptor beta chains below come from one sample, sequenced in a study of CD8+ T cells in alopecia areata. Once RNA had been extracted, it was reverse transcribed into cDNA to act as the sequencing template. Here immunoSEQ multiplex PCR was the method, and the copy in TCRdb shows in-frame clones only, minus some. Of 150,000 to 160,000 clones in the sample, around half were seen once. Material: CD8+ T cells sorted from blood, obtained at week 0. The receptors were gathered from a human donor with alopecia areata.

The V gene is TRBV6-5, the J gene TRBJ2-7, with 9 nucleotides matching TRBD1. CDR3 length: 14 amino acids. Unmatched junction bases numbered 5, after V lost 6 bases and J lost 2 bases. The germline gives CDR1 MNHEY, CDR2 SVGAGI. The CDR3 loop is CASSRTGETYEQYF. CDR3 nucleotides: TGTGCCAGCAGCCGGACAGGGGAAACCTACGAGCAGTACTTC.

This sequence joins TRBV30 and TRBJ2-3, with D perhaps TRBD1 (5 bases). CDR3 length: 13 amino acids. V dropped 4 bases and J dropped 2 bases, with 10 bases sitting between them. Looked up from germline, CDR1 is GTSNPN and CDR2 is SVGIG (reference sequence). DNA of the CDR3: TGTGCCTGGACAGGGTATTCCACAGATACGCAGTATTTT. It yields the protein CAWTGYSTDTQYF.

The genes are TRBV29-1 and TRBJ2-7; D gene ambiguous. Germline V gene data show CDR1 as SQVTM and CDR2 as ANQGSEA. The V gene lost 2 bases and the J gene lost 2 bases, with 16 bases spanning the gap. This CDR3 region has 15 residues. CDR3 nucleotide sequence: TGCAGCGTTGAACTGGAGTACAGCGCGGCCTACGAGCAGTACTTC. Amino acids: CSVELEYSAAYEQYF.

The chain links TRBV7-9 to TRBJ1-4; D might be TRBD1 (6 bases). The V end was cut by 4 bases, the J end by 8 bases, with 11 bases between. The CDR3 is made up of 13 amino acids. CDR1 is SEHNR and CDR2 is FQNEAQ in the germline V gene (reference sequence). CDR3 in DNA: TGTGCCAGCAGCTCAGGGGTACGCGAAAAACTGTTTTTT. Protein: CASSSGVREKLFF.

This clone was counted between two and nine times. J is TRBJ2-5 and V is TRBV4-3, with no clear D. This CDR3 contains 13 residues. Germline V CDR1 and CDR2: LGHNA, YSLEER. Between the trimmed V and J ends, which lost 8 bases and 0 bases, there was a span of 10 bases. This chain's CDR3 is CASGPDYQETQYF. In DNA, the CDR3 is TGCGCCAGCGGTCCAGATTACCAAGAGACCCAGTACTTC.

This sequence joins TRBV30 and TRBJ1-6, with D unresolved. The length of the CDR3 is 16 residues. Germline V gene lookup returns CDR1 GTSNPN and CDR2 SVGIG (reference sequence). With 0 bases removed from V and 5 bases from J, the gap between germline ends came to 14 bases. The CDR3 spells CAWSVPRGGHNSPLHF. CDR3 bases: TGTGCCTGGAGTGTACCCCGAGGAGGTCATAATTCACCCCTCCACTTT.

J is TRBJ2-1 and V is TRBV30, with 10 bases lining up with TRBD2. J was trimmed by 7 bases and V by 2 bases; bases with no gene match: 2. The CDR3 spans 13 residues. Germline V CDR1 and CDR2: GTSNPN, SVGIG (reference sequence). In DNA, the CDR3 is TGTGCCTGGAGTAGCGGGGGGGCAAATGAGCAGTTCTTC. Residues: CAWSSGGANEQFF. Drawing the rest from reference TRBV30 and TRBJ2-1, the complete variable domain is SQTIHQWPATLVQPVGSPLSLECTVEGTSNPNLYWYRQAAGRGLQLLFYSVGIGQISSEVPQNLSASRPQDRQFILSSKKLLLSDSGFYLCAWSSGGANEQFFGPGTRLTVL.

This chain uses TRBV30 with TRBJ2-1; D not certain. Trimming cost V 4 bases and J 5 bases, with 18 bases left between them. This CDR3 has 15 residues. The germline V gene encodes CDR1 GTSNPN and CDR2 SVGIG (reference sequence). The CDR3 DNA reads as TGTGCCTGGAATGGCCCTGGCAGCCGGGACAATGAGCAGTTCTTC. It codes for CAWNGPGSRDNEQFF. Complete variable domain (other parts from reference TRBV30 and TRBJ2-1): SQTIHQWPATLVQPVGSPLSLECTVEGTSNPNLYWYRQAAGRGLQLLFYSVGIGQISSEVPQNLSASRPQDRQFILSSKKLLLSDSGFYLCAWNGPGSRDNEQFFGPGTRLTVL.

This clone has just a few counts. This chain uses TRBV10-3 with TRBJ2-2, with D perhaps TRBD2 (5 bases). The germline V and J ends were trimmed by 6 bases and 3 bases, with 20 bases remaining between them. Germline CDR1 is ENHRY and CDR2 is SYGVKD. The CDR3 runs to 17 residues. The CDR3 nucleotides read TGTGCCATCAGCGGGCCTCCTGGGGAGTCTGACACCGGGGAGCTGTTTTTT. This sequence encodes CAISGPPGESDTGELFF.

The V call is TRBV7-8, the J call TRBJ2-5, with 14 bases matching TRBD2. CDR1 is SGHVS and CDR2 is FQNEAQ in the germline V gene. The V and J ends lost 1 base and 5 bases, in that order; junction bases with no gene match: 9. The CDR3 is 18 residues long. The chain's CDR3 is CASSLGLAGGPFQETQYF. For the CDR3, the DNA is TGTGCCAGCAGCTTAGGACTAGCGGGGGGGCCTTTCCAGGAGACCCAGTACTTC.

This clone is labeled medium-sized (0.01 to 0.1%). The DNA of the CDR3 is TGTGCCAGCAGCTACGGGCGGGGATCCTATGGCTACACCTTC. Protein: CASSYGRGSYGYTF. The V and J genes are TRBV7-8 and TRBJ1-2; D is unclear. CDR1 is SGHVS, CDR2 FQNEAQ, per germline. The CDR3 runs to 14 residues. V gave up 4 bases and J gave up 4 bases, with 13 bases separating them.

A single count supports this clone. This chain links TRBV9 with TRBJ2-1; TRBD2 matches at 10 bases. V shed 3 bases, J shed 4 bases, and the junction held 7 bases outside the gene matches. Germline-derived CDR1 and CDR2 are SGDLS and YYNGEE. This CDR3 contains 16 residues. CDR3 sequence reads: CASSARPAGGYNEQFF. The CDR3 coding sequence is TGTGCCAGCAGCGCTAGGCCAGCGGGGGGGTACAATGAGCAGTTCTTC.

This sequence joins TRBV30 and TRBJ1-5; D is undetermined. This CDR3 is 16 amino acids long. Germline values: CDR1 GTSNPN, CDR2 SVGIG (reference sequence). V was trimmed by 2 bases and J by 4 bases, leaving 18 bases between them. The CDR3 DNA reads TGTGCCTGGAGTCTAGGAACGGTTTCGGGGAATCAGCCCCAGCATTTT. Its translation is CAWSLGTVSGNQPQHF.

V usage is TRBV29-1 and J usage is TRBJ2-1, with D tentatively TRBD1 (5 bases). CDR3 size: 13 residues. With 5 bases removed from V and 2 bases from J, the gap between germline ends came to 10 bases. Germline V gene data show CDR1 as SQVTM and CDR2 as ANQGSEA. This CDR3 is CSVLGAAYNEQFF. CDR3 in DNA: TGCAGCGTTCTAGGGGCCGCCTACAATGAGCAGTTCTTC.

V is TRBV7-2 and J is TRBJ1-5; D not certain. The CDR3 runs 15 residues. Trimming shortened V by 4 bases and J by 11 bases, and 21 bases separated the two germline ends. Germline-derived CDR1 and CDR2 are SGHTA and FQGNSA. The CDR3 reads CASSYGPGYLTSQHF. The CDR3 DNA reads as TGTGCCAGCAGCTACGGTCCGGGCTACCTCACGTCCCAGCATTTT.